This T cell receptor (beta chain) was sequenced in a study of T cells in Graves' hyperthyroidism and ophthalmopathy. The germline V gene encodes CDR1 SEHNR and CDR2 FQNEAQ (reference sequence). With 0 bases removed from V and 0 bases from J, the gap between germline ends came to 8 bases. The CDR3 covers 15 residues. The hyperthyroidism was newly diagnosed and had lasted under 2 months; the patients were aged 18 to 65. Uncontrolled infection, other autoimmune disease, pregnancy or lactation barred patients from enrollment. The diagnoses drew upon clinical symptoms, serum thyroxine and TRAb, thyroid ultrasound and orbital computed tomography. In this sample, this clonotype turned up many times. Its specificity is not known. Amplified TCR beta CDR3 regions came from RNA transcripts. HTBI primers drove first-round RT-PCR of the TCR CDR3. TCRdb analysed the multiplex PCR reads with MiXCR anew, one entry per CDR3 protein. The table has around 580,000 distinct CDR3 sequences, over 15% seen once; the top ten hold approximately 18%.

Study-level points and caveats: In the blood, most expanded thyroid clonotypes above 0.001 appeared as well.

This sequence was found in a woman under 30 with Graves' hyperthyroidism. The sequenced sample consisted of blood. The chain employs TRBV7-9 and TRBJ1-1; no definite D call. CDR3 residues: CASSLASPMNTEAFF. Here the CDR3 DNA reads TGTGCCAGCAGCTTAGCAAGCCCGATGAACACTGAAGCTTTCTTT.